A selection of T cell receptor beta chains follows, all from one sample in a study of shared clonotypes between healthy human individuals. The repertoire was sequenced with immunoSEQ multiplex PCR; TCRdb's copy has only in-frame clones and lacks some. The table has roughly 2.5 million clones, roughly nine tenths seen once; the top ten hold over 0.12%. What was sequenced was naive CD4+ T cells sorted from blood. These receptors came from a man between 18 and 29 years old in good health. CDR3s include the opening cysteine and the closing phenylalanine or tryptophan. The D gene is left open where the match is weak. Expanded clones get a size class; other rows say once, few or many, or leave the size out.

CDR3: CASSLADRNFNSNYGYTF
DNA: TGTGCCAGCAGCTTAGCCGACAGGAACTTCAATTCTAACTATGGCTACACCTTC
V: TRBV5-4
size: -
J: TRBJ1-2
D: -

CDR3: CAISELAGGQPQHF
DNA: TGTGCCATCAGTGAGCTGGCAGGGGGCCAGCCCCAGCATTTT
V: TRBV10-3
size: -
J: TRBJ1-5
D: TRBD1

CDR3: CASHILQGVQPQHF
DNA: TGTGCCAGTCACATTCTACAGGGTGTACAGCCCCAGCATTTT
V: TRBV2
size: once
J: TRBJ1-5
D: -

CDR3: CASSLYSGQGRTEAFF
DNA: TGTGCCAGCAGCTTATATTCCGGGCAGGGCAGGACCGAAGCTTTCTTT
V: TRBV7-2
size: -
J: TRBJ1-1
D: -

CDR3: CASSVGTGSNQPQHF
DNA: TGTGCCAGCAGCGTAGGGACAGGAAGCAATCAGCCCCAGCATTTT
V: TRBV9
size: -
J: TRBJ1-5
D: TRBD1

CDR3: CASSGPGGKSEKLFF
DNA: TGTGCCAGCAGTGGCCCCGGGGGTAAGAGTGAAAAACTGTTTTTT
V: TRBV6-1
size: -
J: TRBJ1-4
D: -

CDR3: CASSQDPGSYGYTF
DNA: TGTGCCAGCAGCCAAGATCCGGGCAGTTATGGCTACACCTTC
V: TRBV4-2
size: -
J: TRBJ1-2
D: -

CDR3: CASSVGQPNTGELFF
DNA: TGCGCCAGCAGCGTGGGACAGCCGAACACCGGGGAGCTGTTTTTT
V: TRBV5-1
size: -
J: TRBJ2-2
D: TRBD1

CDR3: CASSPGDRSNEKLFF
DNA: TGTGCCAGCAGCCCCGGCGACAGGAGTAATGAAAAACTGTTTTTT
V: TRBV6-6
size: -
J: TRBJ1-4
D: -

CDR3: CASSLYQSENGYTF
DNA: TGCGCCAGCAGCTTGTACCAGTCAGAGAATGGCTACACCTTC
V: TRBV5-1
size: -
J: TRBJ1-2
D: -

CDR3: CASSYNLASGTGELFF
DNA: TGTGCCAGCAGTTACAATTTGGCTAGCGGGACCGGGGAGCTGTTTTTT
V: TRBV6-5
size: -
J: TRBJ2-2
D: TRBD2

CDR3: CASSSDRGSNQPQHF
DNA: TGTGCCAGCAGTTCGGACAGGGGAAGTAATCAGCCCCAGCATTTT
V: TRBV6-5
size: -
J: TRBJ1-5
D: TRBD1

CDR3: CASSLSRGQSTDTQYF
DNA: TGTGCCAGCAGCTTATCACGGGGACAAAGCACAGATACGCAGTATTTT
V: TRBV7-9
size: -
J: TRBJ2-3
D: -

CDR3: CASSPGTGGESGYTF
DNA: TGTGCCAGCAGCCCGGGGACAGGGGGCGAAAGTGGCTACACCTTC
V: TRBV5-4
size: -
J: TRBJ1-2
D: TRBD1

CDR3: CAISEQLLLSYEQYF
DNA: TGTGCCATCAGTGAGCAACTGTTGTTAAGCTACGAGCAGTACTTC
V: TRBV10-3
size: -
J: TRBJ2-7
D: -

CDR3: CASSQADTQYF
DNA: TGCGCCAGCAGCCAAGCAGATACGCAGTATTTT
V: TRBV4-1
size: -
J: TRBJ2-3
D: -

CDR3: CASSIKRPGGNSPLHF
DNA: TGTGCCAGTAGTATAAAACGACCGGGAGGCAATTCACCCCTCCACTTT
V: TRBV19
size: -
J: TRBJ1-6
D: -

CDR3: CASSEGVGIYGYTF
DNA: TGTGCCAGCAGTGAAGGGGTGGGAATCTATGGCTACACCTTC
V: TRBV6-1
size: -
J: TRBJ1-2
D: -

CDR3: CASSMSAGWSEQYF
DNA: TGTGCCAGTAGTATGTCGGCAGGGTGGAGCGAGCAGTACTTC
V: TRBV19
size: -
J: TRBJ2-7
D: -

CDR3: CASSRTIQGRTDTQYF
DNA: TGTGCCAGCAGCCGCACTATACAGGGCCGGACAGATACGCAGTATTTT
V: TRBV5-5
size: -
J: TRBJ2-3
D: -

CDR3: CASSLDRGVGWQYF
DNA: TGTGCCAGCAGCTTGGACAGGGGAGTTGGATGGCAGTACTTC
V: TRBV5-6
size: -
J: TRBJ2-7
D: TRBD1

CDR3: CASSPGQGAGELFF
DNA: TGTGCCAGTAGCCCAGGACAGGGGGCTGGGGAGCTGTTTTTT
V: TRBV19
size: few
J: TRBJ2-2
D: TRBD1

CDR3: CAWSVGRYNEQFF
DNA: TGTGCCTGGAGTGTAGGACGCTACAATGAGCAGTTCTTC
V: TRBV30
size: -
J: TRBJ2-1
D: -

CDR3: CATSVRVTANYGYTF
DNA: TGTGCCACCAGCGTAAGAGTGACAGCTAACTATGGCTACACCTTC
V: TRBV15
size: -
J: TRBJ1-2
D: -

CDR3: CASSAGGSSGNTIYF
DNA: TGCGCCAGCAGTGCTGGGGGTAGCTCTGGAAACACCATATATTTT
V: TRBV10-2
size: -
J: TRBJ1-3
D: -

CDR3: CASSLRHASSYNEQFF
DNA: TGTGCCAGCAGCTTACGGCACGCGAGCTCCTACAATGAGCAGTTCTTC
V: TRBV11-3
size: -
J: TRBJ2-1
D: -

CDR3: CASIDRDKTEAFF
DNA: TGTGCCAGCATCGACAGGGACAAAACTGAAGCTTTCTTT
V: TRBV6-6
size: few
J: TRBJ1-1
D: TRBD1

CDR3: CASSPQGPGGQPQHF
DNA: TGTGCCAGCTCACCACAGGGGCCAGGTGGCCAGCCCCAGCATTTT
V: TRBV18
size: -
J: TRBJ1-5
D: -

CDR3: CASSDPLREKLFF
DNA: TGTGCCAGCAGCGACCCCTTGAGGGAAAAACTGTTTTTT
V: TRBV28
size: -
J: TRBJ1-4
D: -

CDR3: CASSWDRGQSLSYNEQFF
DNA: TGTGCCAGCAGCTGGGACAGGGGGCAATCCCTATCCTACAATGAGCAGTTCTTC
V: TRBV5-6
size: -
J: TRBJ2-1
D: TRBD1

CDR3: CASSPPQTALAQETQYF
DNA: TGTGCCAGCTCACCCCCCCAGACAGCTCTGGCCCAAGAGACCCAGTACTTC
V: TRBV18
size: -
J: TRBJ2-5
D: -

CDR3: CASSPPGQVGGYTF
DNA: TGTGCCAGCTCACCACCGGGACAGGTGGGAGGCTACACCTTC
V: TRBV18
size: -
J: TRBJ1-2
D: TRBD1

CDR3: CASSFLGRETQYF
DNA: TGTGCCAGCAGTTTTCTGGGGCGAGAGACCCAGTACTTC
V: TRBV28
size: -
J: TRBJ2-5
D: -

CDR3: CASSGPLRVEQYF
DNA: TGTGCCAGCAGCGGTCCCCTCAGGGTGGAGCAGTACTTC
V: TRBV11-2
size: -
J: TRBJ2-7
D: -

CDR3: CASSQGPRMQRGSSYNEQFF
DNA: TGCGCCAGCAGCCAAGGTCCTCGAATGCAGCGGGGGAGCTCCTACAATGAGCAGTTCTTC
V: TRBV4-1
size: -
J: TRBJ2-1
D: TRBD2

CDR3: CASSQGKNTEAFF
DNA: TGCGCCAGCAGTCAGGGAAAGAACACTGAAGCTTTCTTT
V: TRBV10-1
size: -
J: TRBJ1-1
D: -

CDR3: CASSRGHSEEQYF
DNA: TGTGCCAGCTCACGAGGACATTCGGAAGAGCAGTACTTC
V: TRBV18
size: -
J: TRBJ2-7
D: -

CDR3: CASSQDQVTGNTEAFF
DNA: TGCGCCAGCAGCCAAGATCAGGTTACGGGGAACACTGAAGCTTTCTTT
V: TRBV4-1
size: -
J: TRBJ1-1
D: -

CDR3: CASSQTATKNIQYF
DNA: TGTGCCAGCAGTCAGACCGCGACCAAAAACATTCAGTACTTC
V: TRBV21-1
size: -
J: TRBJ2-4
D: -

CDR3: CASSDQGTYGYTF
DNA: TGTGCCAGCAGCGACCAGGGTACCTATGGCTACACCTTC
V: TRBV9
size: -
J: TRBJ1-2
D: -

CDR3: CASSFDGSTDTQYF
DNA: TGTGCCAGCAGCTTCGACGGAAGCACAGATACGCAGTATTTT
V: TRBV7-9
size: -
J: TRBJ2-3
D: -

CDR3: CASSPPDRGRREKLFF
DNA: TGTGCCAGCAGTCCTCCAGACAGGGGGCGACGTGAAAAACTGTTTTTT
V: TRBV27
size: -
J: TRBJ1-4
D: TRBD1